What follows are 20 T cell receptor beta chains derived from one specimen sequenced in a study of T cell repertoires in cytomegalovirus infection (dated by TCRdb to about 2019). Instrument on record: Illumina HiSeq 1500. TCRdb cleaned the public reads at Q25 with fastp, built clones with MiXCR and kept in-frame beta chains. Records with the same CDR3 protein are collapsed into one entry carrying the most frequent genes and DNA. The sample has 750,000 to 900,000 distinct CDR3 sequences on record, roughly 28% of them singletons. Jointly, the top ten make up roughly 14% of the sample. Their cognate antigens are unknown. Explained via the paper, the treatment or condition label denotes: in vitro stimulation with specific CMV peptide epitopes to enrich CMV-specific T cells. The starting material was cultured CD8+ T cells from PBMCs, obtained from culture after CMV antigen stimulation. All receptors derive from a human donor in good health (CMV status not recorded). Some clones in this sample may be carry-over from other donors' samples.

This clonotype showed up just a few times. The CDR3 DNA reads TGTGCCAGCAGCCCCCGGGACAGGGGTAGAACAGATACGCAGTATTTT. Its translation: CASSPRDRGRTDTQYF. J is TRBJ2-3 and V is TRBV7-8; 10 positions match TRBD1. The CDR3 contains 16 residues. Losses at the gene ends were 5 bases for V and 3 bases for J; bases not matched to a gene: 8. Germline loops: CDR1 SGHVS, CDR2 FQNEAQ.

CDR3 protein: CASSRADRENTEAFF. The CDR3 nucleotides are TGCGCCAGCAGCCGGGCTGACAGGGAGAACACTGAAGCTTTCTTT. This chain joins TRBV4-1 and TRBJ1-1; 7 nucleotides align to TRBD1. Germline assignment: CDR1 MGHRA and CDR2 YSYEKL. Unmatched junction bases numbered 6, after V lost 4 bases and J lost 1 base. This CDR3 is built from 15 residues.

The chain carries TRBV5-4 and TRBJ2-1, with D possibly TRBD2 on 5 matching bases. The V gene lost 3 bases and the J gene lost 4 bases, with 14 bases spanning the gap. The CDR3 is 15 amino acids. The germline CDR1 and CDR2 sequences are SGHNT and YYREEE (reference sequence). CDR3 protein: CASSSFGSLYNEQFF. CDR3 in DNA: TGTGCCAGCAGCTCCTTTGGGAGCTTATACAATGAGCAGTTCTTC.

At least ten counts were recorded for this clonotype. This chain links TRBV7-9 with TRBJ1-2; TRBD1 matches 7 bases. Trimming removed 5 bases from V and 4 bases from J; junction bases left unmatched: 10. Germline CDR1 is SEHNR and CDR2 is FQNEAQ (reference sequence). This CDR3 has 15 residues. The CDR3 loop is CASSASRTGAYGYTF. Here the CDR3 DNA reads TGTGCCAGCAGCGCATCCAGAACAGGGGCCTATGGCTACACCTTC.

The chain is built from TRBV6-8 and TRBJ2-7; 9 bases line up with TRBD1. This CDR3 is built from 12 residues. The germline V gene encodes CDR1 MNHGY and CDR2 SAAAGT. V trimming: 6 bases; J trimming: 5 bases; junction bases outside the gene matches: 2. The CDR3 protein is CASRQGAHEQYF. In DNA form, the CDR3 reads TGTGCCAGCAGACAGGGGGCCCACGAGCAGTACTTC.

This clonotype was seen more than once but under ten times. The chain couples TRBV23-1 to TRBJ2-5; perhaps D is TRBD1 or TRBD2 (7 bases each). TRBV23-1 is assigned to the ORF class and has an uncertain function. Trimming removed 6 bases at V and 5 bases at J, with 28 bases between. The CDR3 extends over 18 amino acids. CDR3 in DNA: TGCGCCAGCAGCCAAGGGAGGGAGACAGGGACATGCTTCGAGACCCAGTACTTC. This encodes CASSQGRETGTCFETQYF.

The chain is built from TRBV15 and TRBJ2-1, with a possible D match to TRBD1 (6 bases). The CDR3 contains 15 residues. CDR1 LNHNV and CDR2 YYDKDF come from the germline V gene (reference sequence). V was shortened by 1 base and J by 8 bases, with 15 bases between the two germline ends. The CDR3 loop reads CATSRGDTGRDEQFF. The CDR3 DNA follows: TGTGCCACCAGCAGAGGGGACACCGGCAGGGATGAGCAGTTCTTC.

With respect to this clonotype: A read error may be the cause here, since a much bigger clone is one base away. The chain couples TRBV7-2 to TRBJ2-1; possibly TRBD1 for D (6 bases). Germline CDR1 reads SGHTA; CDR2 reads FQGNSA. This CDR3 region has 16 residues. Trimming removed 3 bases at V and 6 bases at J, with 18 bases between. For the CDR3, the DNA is TGTACCAGCAGCTTCGCTCCCAGGGGATACATCAATGAGCAGTTCTTC. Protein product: CTSSFAPRGYINEQFF.

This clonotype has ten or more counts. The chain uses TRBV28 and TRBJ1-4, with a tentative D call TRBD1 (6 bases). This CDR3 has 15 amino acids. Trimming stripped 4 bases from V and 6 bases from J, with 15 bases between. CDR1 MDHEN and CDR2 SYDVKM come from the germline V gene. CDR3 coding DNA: TGTGCCAGCAGTTCCTTGGGGGCGCCTGATGAAAAACTGTTTTTT. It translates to CASSSLGAPDEKLFF.

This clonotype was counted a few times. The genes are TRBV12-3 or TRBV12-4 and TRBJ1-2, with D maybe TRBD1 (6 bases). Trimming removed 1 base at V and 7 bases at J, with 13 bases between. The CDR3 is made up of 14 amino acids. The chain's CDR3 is CASSLGGARLGYTF. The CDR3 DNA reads TGTGCCAGCAGTTTAGGGGGGGCCCGACTTGGCTACACCTTC.

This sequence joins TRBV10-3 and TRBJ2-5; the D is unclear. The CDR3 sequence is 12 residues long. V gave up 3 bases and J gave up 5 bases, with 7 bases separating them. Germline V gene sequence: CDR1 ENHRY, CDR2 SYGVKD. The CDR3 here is CAISDSSETQYF. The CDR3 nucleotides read TGTGCCATCAGTGATAGTAGTGAGACCCAGTACTTC.

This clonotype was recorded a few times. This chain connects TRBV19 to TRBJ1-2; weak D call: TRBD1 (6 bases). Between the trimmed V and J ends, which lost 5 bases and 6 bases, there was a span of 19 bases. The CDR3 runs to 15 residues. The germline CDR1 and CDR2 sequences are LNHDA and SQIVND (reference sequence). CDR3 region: CASSSSLTGRNGYTF. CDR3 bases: TGTGCCAGTAGTTCCTCGCTTACAGGGAGAAATGGCTACACCTTC.

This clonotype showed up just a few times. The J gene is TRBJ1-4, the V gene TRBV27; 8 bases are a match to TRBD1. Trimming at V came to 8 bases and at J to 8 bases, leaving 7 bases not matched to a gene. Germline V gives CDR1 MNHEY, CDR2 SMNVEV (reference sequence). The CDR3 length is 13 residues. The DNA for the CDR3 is TGTGCCAGCGGCAGGGGGCGGCGGGAAAAACTGTTTTTT. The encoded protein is CASGRGRREKLFF.

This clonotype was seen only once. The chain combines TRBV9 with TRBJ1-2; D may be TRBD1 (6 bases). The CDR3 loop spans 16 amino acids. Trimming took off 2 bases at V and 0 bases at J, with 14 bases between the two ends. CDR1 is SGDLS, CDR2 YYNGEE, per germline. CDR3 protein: CASSVYRVEANYGYTF. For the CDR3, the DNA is TGTGCCAGCAGCGTCTACAGGGTGGAGGCTAACTATGGCTACACCTTC.

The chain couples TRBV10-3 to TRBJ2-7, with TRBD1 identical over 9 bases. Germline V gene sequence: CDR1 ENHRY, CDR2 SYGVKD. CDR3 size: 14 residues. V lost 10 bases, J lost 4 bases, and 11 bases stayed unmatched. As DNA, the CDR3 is TGTGCCACCGCTGAGGACAGGGGTCATTACGAGCAGTACGTC. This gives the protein CATAEDRGHYEQYV.

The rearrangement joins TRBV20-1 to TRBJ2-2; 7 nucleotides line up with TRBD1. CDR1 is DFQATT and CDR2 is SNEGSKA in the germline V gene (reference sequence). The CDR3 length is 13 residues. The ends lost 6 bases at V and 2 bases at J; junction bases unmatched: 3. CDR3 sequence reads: CSADRDNTGELFF. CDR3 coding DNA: TGCAGTGCCGACAGGGACAACACCGGGGAGCTGTTTTTT.

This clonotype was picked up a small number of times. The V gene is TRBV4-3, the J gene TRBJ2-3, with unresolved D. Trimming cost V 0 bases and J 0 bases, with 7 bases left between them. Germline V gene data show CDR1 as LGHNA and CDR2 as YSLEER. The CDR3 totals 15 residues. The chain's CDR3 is CASSQEWKSTDTQYF. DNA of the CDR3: TGCGCCAGCAGCCAAGAATGGAAGAGCACAGATACGCAGTATTTT.

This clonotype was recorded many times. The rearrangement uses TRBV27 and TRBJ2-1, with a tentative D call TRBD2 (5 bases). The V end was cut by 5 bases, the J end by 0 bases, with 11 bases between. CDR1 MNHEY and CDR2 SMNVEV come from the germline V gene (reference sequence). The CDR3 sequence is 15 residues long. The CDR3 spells CASSGPGYSYNEQFF. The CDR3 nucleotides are TGTGCCAGCAGTGGCCCGGGGTACTCCTACAATGAGCAGTTCTTC.

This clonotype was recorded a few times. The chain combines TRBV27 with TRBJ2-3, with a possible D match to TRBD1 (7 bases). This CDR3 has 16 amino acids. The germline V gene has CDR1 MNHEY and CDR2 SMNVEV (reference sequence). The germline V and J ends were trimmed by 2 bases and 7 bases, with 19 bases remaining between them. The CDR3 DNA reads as TGTGCCAGCAGTTTAAATGGCAGGGGGGACCCTCATACGCAGTATTTT. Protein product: CASSLNGRGDPHTQYF.

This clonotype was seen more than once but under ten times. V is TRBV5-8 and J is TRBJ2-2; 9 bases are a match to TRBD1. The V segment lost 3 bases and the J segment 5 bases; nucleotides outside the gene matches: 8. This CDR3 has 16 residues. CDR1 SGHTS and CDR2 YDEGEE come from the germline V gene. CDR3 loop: CASSSLRDRDTGELFF. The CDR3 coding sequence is TGTGCCAGCAGCTCCCTCCGGGACAGGGATACCGGGGAGCTGTTTTTT.